This T cell receptor beta chain was captured by sequencing in a study of beta chain features in type 1 diabetes. Whole-study findings and limits: Compared to healthy donors, patients appeared to have naive, central memory and Treg TCRB repertoires that were more alike.

Every bit of the isolated RNA underwent reverse transcription, so sequencing read expressed TCRB transcripts. Naive, central memory and regulatory T cell samples averaged roughly 3.6 million reads. Method: immunoSEQ multiplex PCR; TCRdb's copy keeps in-frame clones and lacks some. The sample shows under 350,000 clones, around 7.8% of them seen only once. Germline CDR1 and CDR2: SGHAT and FQNNGV. With 1 base removed from V and 0 bases from J, the gap between germline ends came to 7 bases. The CDR3 loop spans 15 amino acids. This clone turned up a few times. Its specificity is unknown. The chain carries TRBV11-2 and TRBJ2-1, with D possibly being TRBD1 (5 bases). Sample: central memory CD4+ T cells from blood. This clonotype was sampled from a woman aged 18 to 35 in good health. CDR3 residues: CASSLGRGSYNEQFF. The DNA of the CDR3 is TGTGCCAGCAGCTTAGGAAGGGGCTCCTACAATGAGCAGTTCTTC.